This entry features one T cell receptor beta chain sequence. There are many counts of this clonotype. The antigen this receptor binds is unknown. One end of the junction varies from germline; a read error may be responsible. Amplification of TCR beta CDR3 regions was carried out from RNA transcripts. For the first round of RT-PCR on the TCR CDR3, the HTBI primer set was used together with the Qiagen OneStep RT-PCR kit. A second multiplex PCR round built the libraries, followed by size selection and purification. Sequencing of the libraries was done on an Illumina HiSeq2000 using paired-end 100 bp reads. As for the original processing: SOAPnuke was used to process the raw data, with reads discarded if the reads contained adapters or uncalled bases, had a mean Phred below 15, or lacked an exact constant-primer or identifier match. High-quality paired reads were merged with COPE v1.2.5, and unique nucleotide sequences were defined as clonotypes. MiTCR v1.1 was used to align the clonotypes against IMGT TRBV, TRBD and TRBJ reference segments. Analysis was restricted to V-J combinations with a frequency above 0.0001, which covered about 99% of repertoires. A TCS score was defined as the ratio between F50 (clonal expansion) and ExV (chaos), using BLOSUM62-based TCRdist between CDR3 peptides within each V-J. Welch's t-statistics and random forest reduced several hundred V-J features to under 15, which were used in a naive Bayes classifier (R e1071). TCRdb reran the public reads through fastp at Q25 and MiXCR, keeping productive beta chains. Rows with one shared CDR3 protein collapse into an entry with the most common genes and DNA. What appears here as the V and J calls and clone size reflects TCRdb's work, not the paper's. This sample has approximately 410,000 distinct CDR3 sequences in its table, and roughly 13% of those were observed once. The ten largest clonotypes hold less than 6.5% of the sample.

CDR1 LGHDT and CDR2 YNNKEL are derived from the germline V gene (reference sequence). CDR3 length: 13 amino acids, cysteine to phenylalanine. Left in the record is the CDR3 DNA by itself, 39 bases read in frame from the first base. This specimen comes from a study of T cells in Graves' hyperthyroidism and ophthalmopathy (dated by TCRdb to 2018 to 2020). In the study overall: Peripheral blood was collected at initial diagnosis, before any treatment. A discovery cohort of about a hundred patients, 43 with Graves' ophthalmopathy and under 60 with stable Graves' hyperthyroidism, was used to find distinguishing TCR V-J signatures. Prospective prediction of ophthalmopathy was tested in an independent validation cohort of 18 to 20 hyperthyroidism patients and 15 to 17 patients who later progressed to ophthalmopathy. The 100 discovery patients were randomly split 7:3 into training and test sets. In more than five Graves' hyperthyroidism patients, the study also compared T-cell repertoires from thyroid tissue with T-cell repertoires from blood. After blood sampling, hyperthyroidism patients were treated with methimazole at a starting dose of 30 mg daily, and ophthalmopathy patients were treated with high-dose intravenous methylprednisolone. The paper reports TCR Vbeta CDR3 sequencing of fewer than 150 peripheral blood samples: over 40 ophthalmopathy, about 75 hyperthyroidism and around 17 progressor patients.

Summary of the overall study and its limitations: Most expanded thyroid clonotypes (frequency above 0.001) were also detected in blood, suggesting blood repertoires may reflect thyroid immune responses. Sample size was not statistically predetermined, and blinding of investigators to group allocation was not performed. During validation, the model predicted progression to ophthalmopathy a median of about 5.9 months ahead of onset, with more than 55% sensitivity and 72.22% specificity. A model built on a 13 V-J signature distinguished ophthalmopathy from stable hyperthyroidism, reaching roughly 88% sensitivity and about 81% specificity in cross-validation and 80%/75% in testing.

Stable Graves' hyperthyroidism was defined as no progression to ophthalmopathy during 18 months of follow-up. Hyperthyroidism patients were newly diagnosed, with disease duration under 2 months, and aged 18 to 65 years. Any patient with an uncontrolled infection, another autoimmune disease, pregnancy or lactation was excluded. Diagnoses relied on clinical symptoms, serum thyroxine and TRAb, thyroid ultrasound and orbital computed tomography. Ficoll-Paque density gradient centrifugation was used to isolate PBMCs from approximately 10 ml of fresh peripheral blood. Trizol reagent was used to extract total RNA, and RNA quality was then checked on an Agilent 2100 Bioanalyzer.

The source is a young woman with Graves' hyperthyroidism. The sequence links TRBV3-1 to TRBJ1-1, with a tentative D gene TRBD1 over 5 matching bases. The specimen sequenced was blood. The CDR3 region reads CASSQDRQTEGFF. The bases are TGTGCCAGCAGCCAAGATCGACAGACTGAAGGTTTCTTT. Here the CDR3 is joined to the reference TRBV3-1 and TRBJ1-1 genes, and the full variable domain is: DTAVSQTPKYLVTQMGNDKSIKCEQNLGHDTMYWYKQDSKKFLKIMFSYNNKELIINETVPNRFSPKSPDKAHLNLHINSLELGDSAVYFCASSQDRQTEGFFGQGTRLTVV.